Listed below are T cell receptor beta chains from one sample, sequenced in a study of T cells after yellow fever vaccination. TCRdb passed the 5' RACE reads through MiXCR, listing each CDR3 protein once. In the table there are 60,000 to 85,000 distinct CDR3 sequences, about 6% of which are singletons. Sequencing used CD8+ T cells sorted from PBMCs, obtained roughly seven weeks after the first yellow fever vaccination. These receptors originate from a man between 18 and 29 years old who received the YFV17D yellow fever vaccine. Each CDR3 is given with its conserved first and last residue. A D gene is named only where the DNA matches it firmly. Only some rows state a clone size, as once, few, many or a class for expanded clones.

clone_size: many; v_call: TRBV20-1; d_call: .; j_call: TRBJ2-5; cdr3_nt: TGCAGTGCTAGAGTTCCGGGGGAGACCCAGTACTTC; cdr3_aa: CSARVPGETQYF
clone_size: many; v_call: TRBV29-1; d_call: .; j_call: TRBJ2-1; cdr3_nt: TGCAGCGCTCACCTTCTAGGGACTGAGCAGTTCTTC; cdr3_aa: CSAHLLGTEQFF
clone_size: many; v_call: TRBV6-2/TRBV6-3; d_call: TRBD1; j_call: TRBJ2-1; cdr3_nt: TGTGCCAGCAGTCTGGACAGGGGGCAGAATGAGCAGTTCTTC; cdr3_aa: CASSLDRGQNEQFF
clone_size: .; v_call: TRBV5-4; d_call: .; j_call: TRBJ2-5; cdr3_nt: TGTGCCAGCAGTGGAGAGAACCAAGAGACCCAGTACTTC; cdr3_aa: CASSGENQETQYF
clone_size: many; v_call: TRBV4-1; d_call: TRBD1; j_call: TRBJ2-3; cdr3_nt: TGCGCCAGCAGCCGACAGGGTGGTAGCACAGATACGCAGTATTTT; cdr3_aa: CASSRQGGSTDTQYF
clone_size: .; v_call: TRBV29-1; d_call: .; j_call: TRBJ1-1; cdr3_nt: TGCAGCGTTGACGACCTCACTGAAGCTTTCTTT; cdr3_aa: CSVDDLTEAFF
clone_size: many; v_call: TRBV7-9; d_call: .; j_call: TRBJ2-5; cdr3_nt: TGTGCCAGCAGCTCCGAACAGGGACAAGAGACCCAGTACTTC; cdr3_aa: CASSSEQGQETQYF
clone_size: many; v_call: TRBV5-6; d_call: .; j_call: TRBJ2-3; cdr3_nt: TGTGCCAGCAGCCCGGAGTCTGGGGATACGCAGTATTTT; cdr3_aa: CASSPESGDTQYF
clone_size: many; v_call: TRBV4-1; d_call: .; j_call: TRBJ2-7; cdr3_nt: TGCGCCAGCAGCCAAGTCGGTGATCCCGAGCAGTACTTC; cdr3_aa: CASSQVGDPEQYF
clone_size: many; v_call: TRBV5-1; d_call: .; j_call: TRBJ1-1; cdr3_nt: TGCGCCAGCAGCGCATACAGGGTTGGCACTGAAGCTTTCTTT; cdr3_aa: CASSAYRVGTEAFF
clone_size: .; v_call: TRBV11-2; d_call: TRBD2; j_call: TRBJ2-7; cdr3_nt: TGTGCCAGCAGTTTCGAGGTCGGGGGGTACGAGCAGTACTTC; cdr3_aa: CASSFEVGGYEQYF
clone_size: many; v_call: TRBV4-1; d_call: .; j_call: TRBJ2-3; cdr3_nt: TGCGCCAGCAGCCATAACGGTGCCTCGACACCGTTCACAGATACGCAGTATTTT; cdr3_aa: CASSHNGASTPFTDTQYF
clone_size: many; v_call: TRBV4-1; d_call: .; j_call: TRBJ2-5; cdr3_nt: TGCGCCAGCAGCCAATCACTAGCACGTCAAGAGACCCAGTACTTC; cdr3_aa: CASSQSLARQETQYF
clone_size: many; v_call: TRBV5-5; d_call: TRBD1; j_call: TRBJ1-5; cdr3_nt: TGTGCCAGCAGTGGGGGACAGGGACCTTATAGCAATCAGCCCCAGCATTTT; cdr3_aa: CASSGGQGPYSNQPQHF
clone_size: .; v_call: TRBV6-4; d_call: TRBD1; j_call: TRBJ2-3; cdr3_nt: TGTGCCAGCAGTGACTCGACAGGGGGCGCGGATACGCATTATTTT; cdr3_aa: CASSDSTGGADTHYF
clone_size: .; v_call: TRBV20-1; d_call: .; j_call: TRBJ2-1; cdr3_nt: TGCAGTGCTAGAAGGTCTATCTACAATGAGCAGTTCTTC; cdr3_aa: CSARRSIYNEQFF
clone_size: .; v_call: TRBV19; d_call: .; j_call: TRBJ2-3; cdr3_nt: TGTGCCAGTAGTATCCAGACTCTGGGGACAGATACGCAGTATTTT; cdr3_aa: CASSIQTLGTDTQYF
clone_size: medium-sized; v_call: TRBV7-6; d_call: .; j_call: TRBJ2-1; cdr3_nt: TGTGCCAGCGGGCCGGACAGCAGCTCCTACAATGAGCAGTTCTTC; cdr3_aa: CASGPDSSSYNEQFF
clone_size: many; v_call: TRBV11-2; d_call: .; j_call: TRBJ2-2; cdr3_nt: TGTGCCAGCAGCGCCAAGAACCAGGGACCAGGGGAGCTGTTTTTT; cdr3_aa: CASSAKNQGPGELFF
clone_size: many; v_call: TRBV4-3; d_call: .; j_call: TRBJ2-7; cdr3_nt: TGCGCCAGCAGCCAAGACCTCTGGGGTACGCAGGACTCCTACGAGCAGTACTTC; cdr3_aa: CASSQDLWGTQDSYEQYF
clone_size: many; v_call: TRBV4-3; d_call: .; j_call: TRBJ2-1; cdr3_nt: TGCGCCAGCAGCCCCGGGACTGCCTCCTACAATGAGCAGTTCTTC; cdr3_aa: CASSPGTASYNEQFF
clone_size: .; v_call: TRBV18; d_call: .; j_call: TRBJ2-1; cdr3_nt: TGTGCCAGCTCCCTCCTACGGGGACGATACAATGAGCAGTTCTTC; cdr3_aa: CASSLLRGRYNEQFF
clone_size: .; v_call: TRBV13; d_call: TRBD2; j_call: TRBJ2-1; cdr3_nt: TGTGCCAGCAGCGCCGGACTAGCGGTTAGCTCCTACAATGAGCAGTTCTTC; cdr3_aa: CASSAGLAVSSYNEQFF
clone_size: many; v_call: TRBV7-9; d_call: .; j_call: TRBJ2-3; cdr3_nt: TGTGCCAGCAGCTTACGAGGGGTCCCAGATACGCAGTATTTT; cdr3_aa: CASSLRGVPDTQYF
clone_size: many; v_call: TRBV4-1; d_call: TRBD2; j_call: TRBJ2-3; cdr3_nt: TGCGCCAGCAGCCAAGATGTGCTAGCGGGGGGTGAGAGCACAGATACGCAGTATTTT; cdr3_aa: CASSQDVLAGGESTDTQYF
clone_size: many; v_call: TRBV6-4; d_call: .; j_call: TRBJ2-3; cdr3_nt: TGTGCCAGCAGTCTGACGGCGGGGAGCACAGATACGCAGTATTTT; cdr3_aa: CASSLTAGSTDTQYF
clone_size: many; v_call: TRBV18; d_call: TRBD1; j_call: TRBJ2-1; cdr3_nt: TGTGCCAGCTCCCAGGGGGAAGAGCAGTTCTTC; cdr3_aa: CASSQGEEQFF
clone_size: few; v_call: TRBV6-5; d_call: .; j_call: TRBJ2-1; cdr3_nt: TGTGCCAGCAGTACTCGACAGGTGGTCGATGAGCAGTTCTTC; cdr3_aa: CASSTRQVVDEQFF
clone_size: .; v_call: TRBV4-3; d_call: .; j_call: TRBJ1-2; cdr3_nt: TGCGCCAGCAGCCAAACCTCGACAGGCGCCTATGGCTACACCTTC; cdr3_aa: CASSQTSTGAYGYTF
clone_size: many; v_call: TRBV29-1; d_call: TRBD2; j_call: TRBJ2-1; cdr3_nt: TGCAGCGTTGAAGCAACTAGCGGGGGGGCGAATGAGCAGTTCTTC; cdr3_aa: CSVEATSGGANEQFF
clone_size: many; v_call: TRBV21-1; d_call: .; j_call: TRBJ2-6; cdr3_nt: TGTGCCAGCAGCTTCCGATCGGCCGGGACGCCGGACTCTGGGGCCAACGTCCTGACTTTC; cdr3_aa: CASSFRSAGTPDSGANVLTF
clone_size: .; v_call: TRBV6-5; d_call: .; j_call: TRBJ1-5; cdr3_nt: TGTGCCAGTGCCGACATACTCTCCAATCAGCCCCAGCATTTT; cdr3_aa: CASADILSNQPQHF
clone_size: many; v_call: TRBV28; d_call: TRBD1; j_call: TRBJ2-2; cdr3_nt: TGTGCCAGCAGTTCCTGGGACAGGGGGCAATTAGCGGACACCGGGGAGCTGTTTTTT; cdr3_aa: CASSSWDRGQLADTGELFF
clone_size: many; v_call: TRBV4-3; d_call: .; j_call: TRBJ1-3; cdr3_nt: TGCGCCAGCAGCCCGGGACTGAGCTCTGGAAACACCATATATTTT; cdr3_aa: CASSPGLSSGNTIYF
clone_size: many; v_call: TRBV2; d_call: .; j_call: TRBJ1-2; cdr3_nt: TGTGCCAGCAGTGAAGCCCCAGCTAACTATGGCTACACCTTC; cdr3_aa: CASSEAPANYGYTF
clone_size: many; v_call: TRBV12-3/TRBV12-4; d_call: TRBD1; j_call: TRBJ1-5; cdr3_nt: TGTGCCAGCAGTCGGGGGACAGGGACGACCAATCAGCCCCAGCATTTT; cdr3_aa: CASSRGTGTTNQPQHF
clone_size: few; v_call: TRBV5-1; d_call: .; j_call: TRBJ1-4; cdr3_nt: TGCGCCAGCAGCTTGGAGGGCGGAACAACTAATGAAAAACTGTTTTTT; cdr3_aa: CASSLEGGTTNEKLFF
clone_size: many; v_call: TRBV4-1; d_call: TRBD2; j_call: TRBJ2-3; cdr3_nt: TGCGCCAGCAGCCAAGAACTAGCGAGAGATACGCAGTATTTT; cdr3_aa: CASSQELARDTQYF
clone_size: many; v_call: TRBV18; d_call: .; j_call: TRBJ2-3; cdr3_nt: TGTGCCAGCTCACCACCGTTAACAGATACGCAGTATTTT; cdr3_aa: CASSPPLTDTQYF
clone_size: many; v_call: TRBV3-1; d_call: .; j_call: TRBJ2-2; cdr3_nt: TGTGCCAGCAGCCCCGGGTTTGGGGTAAACACCGGGGAGCTGTTTTTT; cdr3_aa: CASSPGFGVNTGELFF
clone_size: .; v_call: TRBV28; d_call: TRBD2; j_call: TRBJ2-1; cdr3_nt: TGTGCCAGCACCAACCAGCGGGGGGGCTCGGGTGAGCAGTTCTTC; cdr3_aa: CASTNQRGGSGEQFF
clone_size: .; v_call: TRBV7-8; d_call: .; j_call: TRBJ2-3; cdr3_nt: TGTGCCAGCAGCTTAGTAGTGGGGGTCACAGATACGCAGTATTTT; cdr3_aa: CASSLVVGVTDTQYF
clone_size: few; v_call: TRBV2; d_call: TRBD2; j_call: TRBJ2-3; cdr3_nt: TGTGCCAGCAGTGATTTAGGGGGGGGACTAGCGGGCACAGATACGCAGTATTTT; cdr3_aa: CASSDLGGGLAGTDTQYF
clone_size: .; v_call: TRBV29-1; d_call: .; j_call: TRBJ1-1; cdr3_nt: TGCAGCTACTGCGAGGGGAACACTGAAGCTTTCTTT; cdr3_aa: CSYCEGNTEAFF
clone_size: many; v_call: TRBV2; d_call: TRBD1; j_call: TRBJ2-6; cdr3_nt: TGTGCCAGCAGTGAGCTAAGACCGGGACAGGGGAGCTCTGGGGCCAACGTCCTGACTTTC; cdr3_aa: CASSELRPGQGSSGANVLTF
clone_size: .; v_call: TRBV12-3/TRBV12-4; d_call: .; j_call: TRBJ1-2; cdr3_nt: TGTGCCAGCAGTGATAGACATCCATCCTATGGCTACACCTTC; cdr3_aa: CASSDRHPSYGYTF
clone_size: many; v_call: TRBV11-1; d_call: TRBD2; j_call: TRBJ2-1; cdr3_nt: TGTGCCAGCAGTTTTGGACTAGCGGGGGGCCCTACCACCTACAATGAGCAGTTCTTC; cdr3_aa: CASSFGLAGGPTTYNEQFF
clone_size: many; v_call: TRBV10-3; d_call: .; j_call: TRBJ1-4; cdr3_nt: TGTGCCATCAGTGAAAATAATGAAAAACTGTTTTTT; cdr3_aa: CAISENNEKLFF
clone_size: few; v_call: TRBV5-1; d_call: .; j_call: TRBJ2-7; cdr3_nt: TGCGCCAGCAGCCCTCGAGGCCCTTCCTACGAGCAGTACTTC; cdr3_aa: CASSPRGPSYEQYF
clone_size: many; v_call: TRBV7-2; d_call: .; j_call: TRBJ2-5; cdr3_nt: TGTGCCAGCAGCTTAGCGCTCGGGATTAGCGGACAGACCCAGTACTTC; cdr3_aa: CASSLALGISGQTQYF
clone_size: many; v_call: TRBV7-8; d_call: .; j_call: TRBJ2-3; cdr3_nt: TGTGCCAGCAGGCAACGGAGGGGATTCACAGATACGCAGTATTTT; cdr3_aa: CASRQRRGFTDTQYF
clone_size: many; v_call: TRBV12-3/TRBV12-4; d_call: .; j_call: TRBJ1-2; cdr3_nt: TGTGCCAGCAGCCCACCTACGGGGTTCTATGGCTACACCTTC; cdr3_aa: CASSPPTGFYGYTF
clone_size: many; v_call: TRBV10-3; d_call: TRBD2; j_call: TRBJ2-5; cdr3_nt: TGTGCCATCAGTGAGTCGATCGGACTAGCTTCGGAGACCCAGTACTTC; cdr3_aa: CAISESIGLASETQYF
clone_size: many; v_call: TRBV11-1; d_call: .; j_call: TRBJ2-1; cdr3_nt: TGTGCCAGCAGCTTAGGACCGCCCCATGAGCAGTTCTTC; cdr3_aa: CASSLGPPHEQFF
clone_size: many; v_call: TRBV4-1; d_call: TRBD1; j_call: TRBJ1-2; cdr3_nt: TGCGCCAGCAGCCAACGGGACAGCTCTTTTACCGATGGCTACACCTTC; cdr3_aa: CASSQRDSSFTDGYTF